This T cell receptor (beta chain) was recovered during a study of blood T cell repertoires in COVID-19. Across the whole study: PBMCs, B-cell-depleted T cells, or T cells provided the cDNA or gDNA that made up the material.

With V trimmed by 7 bases and J by 8 bases, 11 bases remained unmatched. The CDR3 extends over 14 amino acids. Germline CDR1 GTSNPN, CDR2 SVGIG (reference sequence). The method was immunoSEQ multiplex PCR; TCRdb's version includes in-frame clones alone and lacks a portion of them. The sample contains roughly 200,000 clones, 89% of which appear only once. The sequenced sample was PBMCs or T cells enriched from blood (not recorded which). The receptor was isolated from a young woman with acute COVID-19. The chain uses TRBV30 and TRBJ1-4; TRBD1 matches at 9 bases. CDR3 nucleotide sequence: TGTGCCTCCGCCCGAGGGACAGGGTTCGAAAAACTGTTTTTT. Encoded protein: CASARGTGFEKLFF.